The clone carrying this T cell receptor beta chain was recorded once. The germline gives CDR1 MNHEY, CDR2 SVGEGT. V shed 2 bases and J shed 6 bases, with 11 bases lying between them. This CDR3 has 14 residues. Original data processing: Amplification from reference gene primers served as the basis for estimated nucleated cell counts. TCRdb's copy holds only in-frame clones and misses some; the assay was immunoSEQ multiplex PCR. V and J calls and clone size come straight from that table; D and trimming were deduced from the DNA. The sample shows around 100,000 clones, approximately 92% of them seen only once. The data originate from a study of blood T cell repertoires in COVID-19. While infection was still active, Seattle patients were enrolled and then followed longitudinally.

The origin of this receptor is a woman aged 50 to 60 with COVID-19, enrolled during active disease. The chain employs TRBV6-2 or TRBV6-3 and TRBJ2-1; D might be TRBD2 (5 bases). Sequenced material: peripheral blood. CDR3 in DNA: TGTGCCAGCAGTTACCTGATTGGGAGCAATGAGCAGTTCTTC. It specifies CASSYLIGSNEQFF.